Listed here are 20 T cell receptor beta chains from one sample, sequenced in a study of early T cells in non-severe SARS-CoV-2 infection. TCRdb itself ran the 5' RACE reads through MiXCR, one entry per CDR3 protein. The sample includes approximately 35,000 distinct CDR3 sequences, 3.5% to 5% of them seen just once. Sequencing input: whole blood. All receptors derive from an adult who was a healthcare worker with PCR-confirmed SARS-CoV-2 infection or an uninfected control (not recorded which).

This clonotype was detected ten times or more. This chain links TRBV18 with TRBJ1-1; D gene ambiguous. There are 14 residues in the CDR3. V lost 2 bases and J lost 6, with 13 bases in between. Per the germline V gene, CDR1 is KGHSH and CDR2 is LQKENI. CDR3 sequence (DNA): TGTGCCAGCTCACCAGGTCAAGGTCGCGCTGAAGCTTTCTTT. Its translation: CASSPGQGRAEAFF.

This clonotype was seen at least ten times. Written as DNA, the CDR3 is TGCAGCGTTGAAGAAGAGGGCAGTGCTAACTATGGCTACACCTTC. Protein: CSVEEEGSANYGYTF. V gene TRBV29-1 combines with J gene TRBJ1-2; D uncertain. Trimming shortened V by 0 bases and J by 0 bases, and 11 bases separated the two germline ends. CDR3 length: 15 residues. The germline CDR1 and CDR2 sequences are SQVTM and ANQGSEA. Drawing the rest from reference TRBV29-1 and TRBJ1-2, the complete variable domain is SAVISQKPSRDICQRGTSLTIQCQVDSQVTMMFWYRQQPGQSLTLIATANQGSEATYESGFVIDKFPISRPNLTFSTLTVSNMSPEDSSIYLCSVEEEGSANYGYTFGSGTRLTVV.

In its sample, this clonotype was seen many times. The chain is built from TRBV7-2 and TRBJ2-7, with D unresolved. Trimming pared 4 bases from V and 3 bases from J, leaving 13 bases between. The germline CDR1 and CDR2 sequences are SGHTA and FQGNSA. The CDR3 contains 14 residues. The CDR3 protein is CASSSFMGLYEQYF. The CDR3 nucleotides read TGTGCCAGCAGCTCCTTCATGGGTCTCTACGAGCAGTACTTC.

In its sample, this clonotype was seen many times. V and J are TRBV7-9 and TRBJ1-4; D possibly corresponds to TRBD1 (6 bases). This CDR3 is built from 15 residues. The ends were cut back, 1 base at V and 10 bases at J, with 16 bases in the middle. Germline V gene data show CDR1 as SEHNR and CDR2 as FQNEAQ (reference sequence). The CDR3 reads CASSLETGRAGKLFF. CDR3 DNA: TGTGCCAGCAGCTTAGAGACAGGCAGGGCCGGAAAACTGTTTTTT.

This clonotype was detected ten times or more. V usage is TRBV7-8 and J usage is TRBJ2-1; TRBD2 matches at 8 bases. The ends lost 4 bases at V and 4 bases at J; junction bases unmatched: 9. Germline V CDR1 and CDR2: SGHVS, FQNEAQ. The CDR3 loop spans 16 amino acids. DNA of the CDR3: TGTGCCAGCAGCTCCCTCGGGGGGGCCAGGTACAATGAGCAGTTCTTC. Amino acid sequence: CASSSLGGARYNEQFF.

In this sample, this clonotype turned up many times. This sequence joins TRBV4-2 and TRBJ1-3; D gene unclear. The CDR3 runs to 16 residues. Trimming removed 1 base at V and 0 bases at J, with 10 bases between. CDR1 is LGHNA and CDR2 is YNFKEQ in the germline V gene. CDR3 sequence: CASSQASITSGNTIYF. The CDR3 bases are TGTGCCAGCAGCCAAGCCAGCATAACCTCTGGAAACACCATATATTTT.

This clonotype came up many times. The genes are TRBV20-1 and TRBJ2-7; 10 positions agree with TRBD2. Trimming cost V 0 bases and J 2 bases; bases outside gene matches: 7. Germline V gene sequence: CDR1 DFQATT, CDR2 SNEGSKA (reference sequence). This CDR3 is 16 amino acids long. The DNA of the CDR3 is TGCAGTGCTAGAGAACCTAGCGGGAGATACGCCTACGAGCAGTACTTC. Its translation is CSAREPSGRYAYEQYF.

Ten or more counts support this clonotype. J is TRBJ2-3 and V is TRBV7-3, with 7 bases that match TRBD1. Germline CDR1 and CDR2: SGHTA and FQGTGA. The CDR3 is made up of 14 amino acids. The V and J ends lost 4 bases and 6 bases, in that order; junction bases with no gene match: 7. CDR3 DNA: TGTGCCAGCAGCTCCCGGGACAGTGGTGATACGCAGTATTTT. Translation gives CASSSRDSGDTQYF.

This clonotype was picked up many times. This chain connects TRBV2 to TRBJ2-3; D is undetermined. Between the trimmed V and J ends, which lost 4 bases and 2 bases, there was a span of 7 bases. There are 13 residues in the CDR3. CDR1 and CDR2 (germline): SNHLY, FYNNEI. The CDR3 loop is CASSALNTDTQYF. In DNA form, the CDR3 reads TGTGCCAGCAGTGCCTTGAACACAGATACGCAGTATTTT.

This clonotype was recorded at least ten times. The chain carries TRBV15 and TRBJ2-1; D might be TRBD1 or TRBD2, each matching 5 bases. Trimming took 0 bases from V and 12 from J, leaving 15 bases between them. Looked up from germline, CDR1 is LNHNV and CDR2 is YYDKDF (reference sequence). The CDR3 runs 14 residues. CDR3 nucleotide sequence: TGTGCCACCAGCAGAGATCTGGGGGACGGGACGCAGTTCTTC. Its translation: CATSRDLGDGTQFF. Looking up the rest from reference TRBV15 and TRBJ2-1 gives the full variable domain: DAMVIQNPRYQVTQFGKPVTLSCSQTLNHNVMYWYQQKSSQAPKLLFHYYDKDFNNEADTPDNFQSRRPNTSFCFLDIRSPGLGDTAMYLCATSRDLGDGTQFFGPGTRLTVL.

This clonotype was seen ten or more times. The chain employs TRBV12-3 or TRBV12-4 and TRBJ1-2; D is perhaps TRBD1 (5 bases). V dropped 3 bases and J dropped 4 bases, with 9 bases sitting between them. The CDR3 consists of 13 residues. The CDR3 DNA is TGTGCCAGCAGTTTGGGGGTGGGCTATGGCTACACCTTC. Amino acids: CASSLGVGYGYTF.

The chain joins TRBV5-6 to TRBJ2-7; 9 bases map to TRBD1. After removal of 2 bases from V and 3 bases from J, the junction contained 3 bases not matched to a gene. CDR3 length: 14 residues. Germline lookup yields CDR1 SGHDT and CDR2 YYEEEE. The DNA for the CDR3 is TGTGCCAGCAGCTTCGGGACAGGGATCTACGAGCAGTACTTC. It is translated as CASSFGTGIYEQYF.

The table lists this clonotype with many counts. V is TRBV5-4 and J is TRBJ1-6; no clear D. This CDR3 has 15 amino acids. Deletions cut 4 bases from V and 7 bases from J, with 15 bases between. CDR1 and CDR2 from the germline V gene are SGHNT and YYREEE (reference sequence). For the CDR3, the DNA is TGTGCCAGCAGCCCACGGATGGGAGGGAATTCACCCCTCCACTTT. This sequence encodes CASSPRMGGNSPLHF.

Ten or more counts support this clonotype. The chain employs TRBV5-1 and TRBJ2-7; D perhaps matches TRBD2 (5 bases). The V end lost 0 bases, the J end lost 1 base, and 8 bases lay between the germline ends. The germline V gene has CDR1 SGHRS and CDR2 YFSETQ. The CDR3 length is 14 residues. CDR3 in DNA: TGCGCCAGCAGCTTGGATCGGGATTCCTACGAGCAGTACTTC. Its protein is CASSLDRDSYEQYF.

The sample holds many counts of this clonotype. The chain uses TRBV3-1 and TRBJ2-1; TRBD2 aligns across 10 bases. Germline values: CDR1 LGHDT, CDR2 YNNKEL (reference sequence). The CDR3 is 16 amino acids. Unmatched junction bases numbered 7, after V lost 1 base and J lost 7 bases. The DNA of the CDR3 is TGTGCCAGCAGCCAAGGGCTAGCGGGAGAGTGGAATGAGCAGTTCTTC. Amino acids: CASSQGLAGEWNEQFF.

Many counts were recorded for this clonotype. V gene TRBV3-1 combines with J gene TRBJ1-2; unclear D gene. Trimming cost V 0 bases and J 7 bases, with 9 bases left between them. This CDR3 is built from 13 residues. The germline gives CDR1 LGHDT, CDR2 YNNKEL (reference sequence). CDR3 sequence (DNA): TGTGCCAGCAGCCAAGAGGATAAAGTTGGCTACACCTTC. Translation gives CASSQEDKVGYTF.

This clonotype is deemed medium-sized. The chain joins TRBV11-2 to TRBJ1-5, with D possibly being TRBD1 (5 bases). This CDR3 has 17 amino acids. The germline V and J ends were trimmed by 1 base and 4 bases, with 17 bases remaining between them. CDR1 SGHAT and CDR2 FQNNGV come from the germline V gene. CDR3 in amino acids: CASSLVRGRAGNQPQHF. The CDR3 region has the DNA TGTGCCAGCAGCTTAGTTCGAGGCAGGGCAGGGAATCAGCCCCAGCATTTT.

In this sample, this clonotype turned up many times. The CDR3 DNA is TGTGCCAGCAGCACGACAGGGTATGAGCAGTTCTTC. Encoded protein: CASSTTGYEQFF. This chain links TRBV12-3 or TRBV12-4 with TRBJ2-1, with 7 positions matching TRBD1. The V and J ends lost 6 bases and 8 bases, in that order; junction bases with no gene match: 4. The CDR3 covers 12 residues.

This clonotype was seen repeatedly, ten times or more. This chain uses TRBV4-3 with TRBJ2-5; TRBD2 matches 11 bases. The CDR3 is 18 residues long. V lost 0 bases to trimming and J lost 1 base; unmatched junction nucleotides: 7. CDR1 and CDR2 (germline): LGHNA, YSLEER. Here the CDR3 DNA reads TGCGCCAGCAGCCAAGATCTAGCGGGGGGCCTACTCCAAGAGACCCAGTACTTC. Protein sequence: CASSQDLAGGLLQETQYF.

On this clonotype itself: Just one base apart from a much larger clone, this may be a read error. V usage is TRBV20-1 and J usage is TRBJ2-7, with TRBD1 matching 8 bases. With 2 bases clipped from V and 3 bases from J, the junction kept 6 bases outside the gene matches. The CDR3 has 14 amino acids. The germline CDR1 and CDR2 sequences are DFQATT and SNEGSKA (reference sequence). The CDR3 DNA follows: TGCAGTGCTAGACTTGAGACAGGGGACTACGAGCAGTACTTC. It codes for CSARLETGDYEQYF.